This TCR beta chain stems from a study of PD-L1 blockade in urothelial cancer. Study-wide background: The analyses of blood took place 3 weeks (second dose) and 6 weeks after treatment start.

Regarding time point: pretreatment peripheral blood. Assay used: immunoSEQ multiplex PCR; TCRdb lists only in-frame clones, some missing. The table lists tens of thousands of clones, around 80% of them singletons, with about 4.1% in the top ten. The CDR3 spans 18 residues. The germline gives CDR1 LGHNA, CDR2 YSLEER. With V trimmed by 0 bases and J by 3 bases, 12 bases remained unmatched. Sequencing used PBMCs, obtained around atezolizumab (anti-PD-L1) treatment. The J gene is TRBJ2-3, the V gene TRBV4-3, with 7 bases fitting TRBD2. This sequence was found in a man between 65 and 80 years old with urothelial cancer. CDR3 protein: CASSQDVVSAGVTDTQYF. The CDR3 DNA is TGCGCCAGCAGCCAAGATGTAGTAAGTGCGGGAGTAACAGATACGCAGTATTTT.